This T cell receptor (beta chain) was sequenced in a study of molecular identifiers for immune sequencing clone quantification. Overall study findings and caveats: Clones above 20 RNA copies contained over 98% of effector molecules but under 1% of naive ones. Single-cell amounts of spiked Jurkat TCR RNA were reportedly detectable among about 960,000 naive cells.

Per the germline V gene, CDR1 is MNHEY and CDR2 is SVGEGT. J gave up 4 bases and V 7 bases, and 14 bases lay outside the gene matches. CDR3 length equals 17 residues. Previously described methods and listed TCR primers produced bulk TCR libraries. TCRdb itself ran the PCR reads through MiXCR, one entry per CDR3 protein. Among some 100,000 distinct CDR3 sequences, 35% to 40% were seen once, and the ten largest hold approximately 4%. As to this clonotype: Its matching antigen is unknown.

CD8+CD4-CCR7+CD45RA+ cells were sorted as naive CD8 T cells. The chain is built from TRBV6-2 or TRBV6-3 and TRBJ2-7, with 12 bases matching TRBD1. Sequencing used naive CD8+ T cells from blood, with Jurkat cell RNA spiked in. The sample's subset: FACS-sorted CD8+CD4-CCR7+CD45RA+ naive T cells. This clonotype originated in a human donor in good health. Some libraries in this study had Jurkat cell RNA spiked in. The CDR3 DNA sequence: TGTGCCAGCATAGCTCCGGCTCGGGACAGGGGGCTTTACGAGCAGTACTTC. Translating gives CASIAPARDRGLYEQYF.